Listed below are T cell receptor beta chains from one sample, sequenced in a study of cytomegalovirus exposure and HLA in healthy donors. Libraries were prepared by immunoSEQ multiplex PCR; TCRdb keeps only in-frame clonotypes and omits some of them. Found here are 130,000 to 150,000 clones, about nine tenths of them singletons; the top ten hold around 6%. Material for sequencing was PBMCs. These receptors came from a woman between 25 and 40 years old in good health and CMV-seropositive. Both conserved end residues are part of each CDR3. Each record gives: CDR3 DNA, CDR3 protein, J gene, V gene, D gene, clone size. D genes are given only for firm matches. A row's size may be missing; if present it is once, few, many or a size class.

DNA: TGTGCCAGCAGCGAAACTAGCGCTTCCTACGAGCAGTACTTC
CDR3: CASSETSASYEQYF
J: TRBJ2-7
V: TRBV13
D: TRBD2
size: -

DNA: TGCGCCAGCAGCTTCCTCGGACAGCCGCAAGAGACCCAGTACTTC
CDR3: CASSFLGQPQETQYF
J: TRBJ2-5
V: TRBV5-1
D: -
size: -

DNA: TGTGCCAGCAGTTACTCAGCGGGAGGGAGAGAGACCCAGTACTTC
CDR3: CASSYSAGGRETQYF
J: TRBJ2-5
V: TRBV6-6
D: TRBD2
size: -

DNA: TGTGCCAGCAGTGAAGGGGCCTGGAACTACGAGCAGTACTTC
CDR3: CASSEGAWNYEQYF
J: TRBJ2-7
V: TRBV2
D: -
size: -

DNA: TGTGCCAGCAGTCCTGACAGGGGCGCCAACGAGCAGTACTTC
CDR3: CASSPDRGANEQYF
J: TRBJ2-7
V: TRBV6-5
D: TRBD1
size: -

DNA: TGTGCCAGCAGCCACCCGCGACAGCCTCTTAAAGAGACCCAGTACTTC
CDR3: CASSHPRQPLKETQYF
J: TRBJ2-5
V: TRBV4-2
D: -
size: -

DNA: TGTGCCAGCAGTTTGGGGCCGGGACAGTACTACAATGAGCAGTTCTTC
CDR3: CASSLGPGQYYNEQFF
J: TRBJ2-1
V: TRBV28
D: TRBD1
size: -

DNA: TGCAGCGTTGAAGATCGCCTAGCGGGGGCGCGGAGAGATACGCAGTATTTT
CDR3: CSVEDRLAGARRDTQYF
J: TRBJ2-3
V: TRBV29-1
D: TRBD2
size: -

DNA: TGTGCCAGCAGCCCGCAGAGCAATCAGCCCCAGCATTTT
CDR3: CASSPQSNQPQHF
J: TRBJ1-5
V: TRBV7-2
D: -
size: -

DNA: TGTGCCAGCAGTTACGGGGGGACTGCATACGAGCAGTACTTC
CDR3: CASSYGGTAYEQYF
J: TRBJ2-7
V: TRBV6-6
D: -
size: -

DNA: TGTGCCACCAGCATCAGGTCCGGGACAGGGAGTGAAAAACTGTTTTTT
CDR3: CATSIRSGTGSEKLFF
J: TRBJ1-4
V: TRBV15
D: TRBD1
size: -

DNA: TGTGCCAGCAGTAAAATAACAGGGGGCAGGACTGAAGCTTTCTTT
CDR3: CASSKITGGRTEAFF
J: TRBJ1-1
V: TRBV2
D: TRBD1
size: -

DNA: TGTGCCAGCAGTGAATCTGGGTGGCGGTGGGCTTTCTTT
CDR3: CASSESGWRWAFF
J: TRBJ1-1
V: TRBV6-1
D: -
size: -

DNA: TGTGCCAGCAGTACCGCGGCACAGGGCCTTAACTATGGCTACACCTTC
CDR3: CASSTAAQGLNYGYTF
J: TRBJ1-2
V: TRBV28
D: -
size: -

DNA: TGTGCCAGCAGCGCCGGGGGACAGGCCCTGCCCACCCGGTTC
CDR3: CASSAGGQALPTRF
J: TRBJ2-7
V: TRBV9
D: TRBD1
size: few

DNA: TGTGCCAGCAGATCCGACAGCTCGGCAATCTATGGCTACACCTTC
CDR3: CASRSDSSAIYGYTF
J: TRBJ1-2
V: TRBV6-6
D: -
size: once

DNA: TGCAGCGTTGAGTCCAGGGCCTCTAACTATGGCTACACCTTC
CDR3: CSVESRASNYGYTF
J: TRBJ1-2
V: TRBV29-1
D: -
size: -

DNA: TGTGCCAGCAGCTTAGGCGGCAGGGGATTAGCGGGAAACACCATATATTTT
CDR3: CASSLGGRGLAGNTIYF
J: TRBJ1-3
V: TRBV7-6
D: -
size: -

DNA: TGTGCCATCAGTGACACAGGGAACGAGCAGTACTTC
CDR3: CAISDTGNEQYF
J: TRBJ2-7
V: TRBV10-3
D: -
size: -

DNA: TGTGCCAGCAGCCCTAGTGTCGGGACAGGGGTTTATGGCTACACCTTC
CDR3: CASSPSVGTGVYGYTF
J: TRBJ1-2
V: TRBV7-2
D: TRBD1
size: -

DNA: TGTGCCAGCAGCTTGGGCTGGGCCTACGAGCAGTACTTC
CDR3: CASSLGWAYEQYF
J: TRBJ2-7
V: TRBV7-8
D: -
size: -

DNA: TGTGCCAGCAGCCAAGAGCTAGCGGGGACAGATACGCAGTATTTT
CDR3: CASSQELAGTDTQYF
J: TRBJ2-3
V: TRBV4-2
D: TRBD2
size: -

DNA: TGTGCCAGCAGCGGTTCGCCCGCGGGGCCCCAGCATTTT
CDR3: CASSGSPAGPQHF
J: TRBJ1-5
V: TRBV5-6
D: -
size: -

DNA: TGTGCCAGCTCACCGGGACAGGGGCCCTACGAGCAGTACTTC
CDR3: CASSPGQGPYEQYF
J: TRBJ2-7
V: TRBV18
D: TRBD1
size: -

DNA: TGTGCCAGCAGTGAAGGGAGTGTGTATTATAGCAATCAGCCCCAGCATTTT
CDR3: CASSEGSVYYSNQPQHF
J: TRBJ1-5
V: TRBV2
D: -
size: -

DNA: TGCGCCAGCAGCTTTGGTGGGACAGGGGACACCGGGGAGCTGTTTTTT
CDR3: CASSFGGTGDTGELFF
J: TRBJ2-2
V: TRBV5-1
D: TRBD1
size: -

DNA: TGTGCTAGTGGCGTAACTAGCATTATCTACAATGAGCAGTTCTTC
CDR3: CASGVTSIIYNEQFF
J: TRBJ2-1
V: TRBV12-5
D: -
size: -

DNA: TGTGCCAGCAGTCCAGGCTTAGCTGAAGCTTTCTTT
CDR3: CASSPGLAEAFF
J: TRBJ1-1
V: TRBV28
D: -
size: -